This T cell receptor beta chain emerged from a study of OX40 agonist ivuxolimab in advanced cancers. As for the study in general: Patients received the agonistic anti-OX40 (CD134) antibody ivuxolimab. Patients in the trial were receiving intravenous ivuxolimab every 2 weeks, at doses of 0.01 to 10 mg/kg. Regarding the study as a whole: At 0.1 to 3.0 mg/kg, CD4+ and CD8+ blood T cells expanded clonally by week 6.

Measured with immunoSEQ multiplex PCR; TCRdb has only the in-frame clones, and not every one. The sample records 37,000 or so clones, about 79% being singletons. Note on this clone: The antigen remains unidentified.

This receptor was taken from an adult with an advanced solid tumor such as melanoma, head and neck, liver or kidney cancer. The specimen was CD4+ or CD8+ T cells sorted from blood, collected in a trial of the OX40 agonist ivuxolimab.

The DNA for the CDR3 is TGTGCCAGCAGCCCGCCGACAGGGATTGTGGGTGAAGCTTTCTTT. It translates to CASSPPTGIVGEAFF. The chain is built from TRBV5-6 and TRBJ1-1, with TRBD1 identical over 7 bases. The CDR3 runs to 15 residues. V lost 4 bases, J lost 7 bases, and 13 bases stayed unmatched. The germline V gene encodes CDR1 SGHDT and CDR2 YYEEEE.